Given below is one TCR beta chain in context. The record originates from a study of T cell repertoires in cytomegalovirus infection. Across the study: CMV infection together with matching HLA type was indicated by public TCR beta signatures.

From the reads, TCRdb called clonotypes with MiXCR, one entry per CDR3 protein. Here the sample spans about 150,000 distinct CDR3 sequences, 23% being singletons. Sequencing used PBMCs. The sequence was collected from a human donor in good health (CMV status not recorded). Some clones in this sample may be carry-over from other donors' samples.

CDR3 DNA sequence: TGTGCCAGCAGTTTCCAAATGGAGAGGAGCTCTGGGGCCAACGTCCTGACTTTC. As protein: CASSFQMERSSGANVLTF. The chain recombines TRBV6-2 or TRBV6-3 with TRBJ2-6; no reliable D call. The CDR3 totals 18 residues. Germline CDR1 MNHEY, CDR2 SVGEGT. V shed 4 bases and J shed 0 bases, with 16 bases lying between them.